The rows below give T cell receptor beta chains drawn from one sample of a study of T cell clones after liver transplantation. Measured with immunoSEQ multiplex PCR; TCRdb has only the in-frame clones, and not every one. Of 85,000 to 130,000 clones in the sample, 80% to 85% were seen once. Here the sequenced sample was CD4+ T cells from blood, taken before liver transplant. The source of these receptors is a human donor who received a liver transplant. The CDR3 runs from the conserved cysteine through the conserved F or W. The D gene is left open where the match is weak. Size is stated for part of the rows, as once, few or many counts, or as a class when the clone is expanded.

J gene	V gene	D gene	clone size	CDR3 protein	CDR3 DNA
TRBJ1-2	TRBV18	.	.	CASSPQDRDSNGYTF	TGTGCCAGCTCACCACAAGACCGAGACAGCAATGGCTACACCTTC
TRBJ1-1	TRBV27	TRBD1	few	CASSINHRGSTEAFF	TGTGCCAGCAGTATCAATCACAGGGGGAGCACTGAAGCTTTCTTT
TRBJ2-7	TRBV29-1	TRBD2	.	CSVVGLAGALDEQYF	TGCAGCGTTGTGGGACTAGCGGGGGCCCTGGACGAGCAGTACTTC
TRBJ1-2	TRBV15	.	.	CATSRDFTYGYTF	TGTGCCACCAGCAGAGATTTTACCTATGGCTACACCTTC
TRBJ1-1	TRBV5-1	.	.	CASSSTTGNTEAFF	TGCGCCAGCAGCTCTACGACAGGGAACACTGAAGCTTTCTTT
TRBJ2-7	TRBV7-8	.	.	CASSTLGGALDYEQYF	TGTGCCAGCAGCACCTTAGGGGGGGCTTTGGACTACGAGCAGTACTTC
TRBJ2-3	TRBV14	.	few	CASSQVWGSSTDTQYF	TGTGCCAGCAGCCAAGTCTGGGGCTCCTCCACAGATACGCAGTATTTT
TRBJ1-5	TRBV7-8	TRBD1	.	CASSPTGLNQPQHF	TGTGCCAGCAGCCCGACAGGGCTCAATCAGCCCCAGCATTTT
TRBJ1-1	TRBV29-1	.	.	CSVRRGEMNTEAFF	TGCAGCGTAAGACGGGGTGAGATGAACACTGAAGCTTTCTTT
TRBJ2-7	TRBV30	.	.	CAWSPTPRYEQYF	TGTGCCTGGAGTCCGACTCCCCGGTACGAGCAGTACTTC
TRBJ2-2	TRBV30	.	.	CASAPNTGELFF	TGTGCCAGCGCTCCGAACACCGGGGAGCTGTTTTTT
TRBJ1-1	TRBV6-1	.	.	CASSEFLGAGTEAFF	TGTGCCAGCAGTGAATTTCTGGGGGCGGGCACTGAAGCTTTCTTT
TRBJ1-4	TRBV5-4	.	.	CASSLDRTNEKLFF	TGTGCCAGCAGCTTGGACAGAACTAATGAAAAACTGTTTTTT
TRBJ2-7	TRBV4-1	.	.	CASSRSPGPFNEQYF	TGCGCCAGCAGCCGATCCCCGGGACCCTTCAACGAGCAGTACTTC
TRBJ1-1	TRBV18	.	.	CASSLSGQNTEAFF	TGTGCCAGCTCACTATCGGGACAGAACACTGAAGCTTTCTTT
TRBJ1-4	TRBV7-3	.	.	CASSLIQGEKLFF	TGTGCCAGCAGCTTAATTCAGGGTGAAAAACTGTTTTTT
TRBJ2-2	TRBV6-5	.	.	CASGLTTNTGELFF	TGTGCCAGCGGACTAACCACGAACACCGGGGAGCTGTTTTTT
TRBJ2-3	TRBV7-9	.	.	CASSPLPRGDTQYF	TGTGCCAGCAGCCCTCTACCACGAGGAGATACGCAGTATTTT
TRBJ1-1	TRBV13	.	.	CASSFGAEAFF	TGTGCCAGCAGCTTCGGCGCTGAAGCTTTCTTT
TRBJ1-1	TRBV4-2	.	.	CASSHPPYEAMNTEAFF	TGTGCCAGCAGCCACCCCCCCTACGAGGCCATGAACACTGAAGCTTTCTTT
TRBJ2-5	TRBV11-2	.	.	CASSSRRPGGGRETQYF	TGTGCCAGCAGCTCAAGGCGGCCAGGCGGTGGACGGGAGACCCAGTACTTC
TRBJ2-6	TRBV6-1	.	.	CASSVRQAHSTSGANVLTF	TGTGCCAGCAGTGTTAGGCAGGCGCACTCCACTTCTGGGGCCAACGTCCTGACTTTC
TRBJ2-1	TRBV28	.	once	CASSEGAGWFF	TGTGCCAGCAGTGAAGGGGCAGGGTGGTTCTTC
TRBJ1-5	TRBV19	TRBD1	.	CASIRTGDSRRNQPQHF	TGTGCCAGTATTCGGACAGGGGACTCCAGACGCAATCAGCCCCAGCATTTT
TRBJ1-1	TRBV5-6	.	.	CASSLGGPWGMNTEAFF	TGTGCCAGCAGCTTGGGGGGACCCTGGGGAATGAACACTGAAGCTTTCTTT
TRBJ2-7	TRBV9	.	once	CASSVVRGGEQYF	TGTGCCAGCAGCGTAGTTAGGGGAGGCGAGCAGTACTTC